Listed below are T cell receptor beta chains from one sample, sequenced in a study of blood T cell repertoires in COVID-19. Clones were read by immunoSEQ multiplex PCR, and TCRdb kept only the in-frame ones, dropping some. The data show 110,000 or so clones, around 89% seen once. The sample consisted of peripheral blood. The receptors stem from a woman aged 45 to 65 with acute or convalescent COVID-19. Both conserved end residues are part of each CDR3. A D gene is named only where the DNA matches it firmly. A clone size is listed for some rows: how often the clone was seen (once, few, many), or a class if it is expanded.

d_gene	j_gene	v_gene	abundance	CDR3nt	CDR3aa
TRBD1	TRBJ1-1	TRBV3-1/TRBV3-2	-	TGTGCCAGCAGCCGCCGGGACAGTAACACTGAAGCTTTCTTT	CASSRRDSNTEAFF
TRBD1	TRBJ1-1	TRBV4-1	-	TGCGCCAGCAGCCAAACGGACAGGGGATTTTCCACTGAAGCTTTCTTT	CASSQTDRGFSTEAFF
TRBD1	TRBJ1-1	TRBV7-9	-	TGTGCCAGCAGCTCCAGGACAGGGGGGCCTGAAGCTTTCTTT	CASSSRTGGPEAFF
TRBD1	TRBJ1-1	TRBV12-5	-	TGTGCTAGTGGTTTGTCGACAGGGTACACTGAAGCTTTCTTT	CASGLSTGYTEAFF
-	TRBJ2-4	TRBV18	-	TGTGCCAGCTCACCGTCCGGGTCCCGGGAAAACATTCAGTACTTC	CASSPSGSRENIQYF
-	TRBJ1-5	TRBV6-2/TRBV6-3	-	TGTGCCAGCAGCCATCAATTCAGGGATCAGCCCCAGCATTTT	CASSHQFRDQPQHF
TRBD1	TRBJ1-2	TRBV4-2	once	TGTGCCAGCAGCCAGGACTTAGCGACAGGGGTAAATGGCTACACCTTC	CASSQDLATGVNGYTF
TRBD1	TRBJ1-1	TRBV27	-	TGTGCCAGCAGTTTAGATCCGACAGGGAGTGGGATTACTGAAGCTTTCTTT	CASSLDPTGSGITEAFF
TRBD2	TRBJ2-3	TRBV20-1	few	TGCAGTGCTAGTGGGGGAGGGTTCACAGATACGCAGTATTTT	CSASGGGFTDTQYF
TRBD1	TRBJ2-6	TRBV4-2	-	TGTGCCAGCAGCCCCAGGACAGGCCCCTCTGGGGCCAACGTCCTGACTTTC	CASSPRTGPSGANVLTF
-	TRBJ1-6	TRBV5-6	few	TGTGCCAGCAGCGTACAGAATAATTCACCCCTCCACTTT	CASSVQNNSPLHF
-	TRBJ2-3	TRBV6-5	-	TGTGCCAGCAGTAAAACAACCACAGATACGCAGTATTTT	CASSKTTTDTQYF
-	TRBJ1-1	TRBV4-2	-	TGTGCCAGCAGCCAATATCTTATGAACACTGAAGCTTTCTTT	CASSQYLMNTEAFF
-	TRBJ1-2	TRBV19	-	TGTGCCACGAGGGACATCTATGGCTACACCTTC	CATRDIYGYTF
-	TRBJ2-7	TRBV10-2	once	TGCGCCAGCAGCCCCGGAGGGAAATCCTACGAGCAGTACTTC	CASSPGGKSYEQYF
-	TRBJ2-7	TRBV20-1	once	TGCAGTGCTAGTATAAACCGAGGGTCTTGGGAGCAGTACTTC	CSASINRGSWEQYF
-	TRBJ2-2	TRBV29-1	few	TGCAGCGTTGAAGGCGTAGCGCCCGGGGAGCTGTTTTTT	CSVEGVAPGELFF
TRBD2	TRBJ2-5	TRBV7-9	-	TGTGCCAGCAGCCCTGAGGGGAGGGGAGAGACCCAGTACTTC	CASSPEGRGETQYF
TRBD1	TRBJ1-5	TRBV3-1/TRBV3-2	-	TGTGCCAGCAGCCAGAGTGACAGGGTTGGCCAGCCCCAGCATTTT	CASSQSDRVGQPQHF
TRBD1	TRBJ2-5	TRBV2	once	TGTGCCAGCAGGGCCGGACAGGGGGCAAAGACCCAGTACTTC	CASRAGQGAKTQYF
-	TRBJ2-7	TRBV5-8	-	TGTGCCAGCAGCTTGGGGGGGGAGTACTTC	CASSLGGEYF
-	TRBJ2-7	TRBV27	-	TGTGCCGTGGGCAGTTTCTACGAGCAGTACTTC	CAVGSFYEQYF
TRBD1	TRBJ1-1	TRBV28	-	TGTGCCAGCAGTGCACTGACAGGGACAGGGTTCACTGAAGCTTTCTTT	CASSALTGTGFTEAFF
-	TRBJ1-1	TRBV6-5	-	TGTGCCAGCAGTTATTCTGCCGGCGGCACTGAAGCTTTCTTT	CASSYSAGGTEAFF
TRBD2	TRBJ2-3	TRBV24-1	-	TGTGCCACCAGTGACCCCCGACTAGCGGATACAGATACGCAGTATTTT	CATSDPRLADTDTQYF
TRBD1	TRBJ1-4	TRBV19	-	TGTGCCAGTAGTATAGCGAGACAGGGGAATGAAAAACTGTTTTTT	CASSIARQGNEKLFF
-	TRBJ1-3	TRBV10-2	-	TGCGCCAGCAGTGAGTCAGAGGGAAACACCATATATTTT	CASSESEGNTIYF
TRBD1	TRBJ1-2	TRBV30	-	TGTGCCTGGAGTGGGCCCGACAGGGCTTCCTATGGCTACACCTTC	CAWSGPDRASYGYTF
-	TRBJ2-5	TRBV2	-	TGTGCCAGCAGGGAAAGGGGGTGGAGGGAGACCCAGTACTTC	CASRERGWRETQYF
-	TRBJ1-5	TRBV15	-	TGTGCCACCAGCAGAGGCCAGAGCAATCAGCCCCAGCATTTT	CATSRGQSNQPQHF
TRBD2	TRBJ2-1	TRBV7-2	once	TGTGCCAGCAGCCCACGACCTAGCGGGAGCTCCTACAATGAGCAGTTCTTC	CASSPRPSGSSYNEQFF